The T cell receptor beta chain described here comes from a study of molecular identifiers for immune sequencing clone quantification. Looked up from germline, CDR1 is MNHEY and CDR2 is SVGAGI. Trimming stripped 0 bases from V and 1 base from J, with 6 bases between. The CDR3 sequence is 14 residues long. At least ten counts were recorded for this clonotype. One entry per CDR3 protein, called by TCRdb with MiXCR from the PCR reads. The repertoire consists of a few hundred thousand distinct CDR3 sequences, with 24% occurring once and the leading ten covering about 0.73%. Material: naive CD8+ T cells from blood, with Jurkat cell RNA spiked in. Subset of the sample: FACS-sorted CD8+CD4-CCR7+CD45RA+ naive T cells. The chain links TRBV6-5 to TRBJ1-1; D remains ambiguous. The TCR sequence derives from a human donor in good health. Some libraries in this study had Jurkat cell RNA spiked in. CDR3 nucleotide sequence: TGTGCCAGCAGTTACTCACGGCGGAACACTGAAGCTTTCTTT. Translated, it gives CASSYSRRNTEAFF.